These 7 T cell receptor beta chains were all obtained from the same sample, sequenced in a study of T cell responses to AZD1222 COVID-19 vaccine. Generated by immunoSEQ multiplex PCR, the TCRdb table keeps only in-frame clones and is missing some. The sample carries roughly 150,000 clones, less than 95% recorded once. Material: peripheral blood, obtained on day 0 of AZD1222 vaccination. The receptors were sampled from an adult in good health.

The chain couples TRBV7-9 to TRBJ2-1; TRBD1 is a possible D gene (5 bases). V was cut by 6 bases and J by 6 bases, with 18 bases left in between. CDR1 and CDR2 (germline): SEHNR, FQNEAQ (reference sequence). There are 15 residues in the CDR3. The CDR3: CASRAPWGNFNEQFF. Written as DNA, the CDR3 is TGTGCCAGCAGGGCCCCCTGGGGCAACTTCAATGAGCAGTTCTTC.

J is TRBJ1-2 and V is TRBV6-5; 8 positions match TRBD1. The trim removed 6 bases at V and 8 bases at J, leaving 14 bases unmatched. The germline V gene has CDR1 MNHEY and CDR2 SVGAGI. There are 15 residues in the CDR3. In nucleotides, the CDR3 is TGTGCCAGCAGCGGAACCGGGACAGGACCGGGCGGCTACACCTTC. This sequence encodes CASSGTGTGPGGYTF.

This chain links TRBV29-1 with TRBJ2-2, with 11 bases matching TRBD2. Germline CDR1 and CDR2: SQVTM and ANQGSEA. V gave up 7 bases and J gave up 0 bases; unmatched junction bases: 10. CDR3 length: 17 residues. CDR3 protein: CSGTGTSGNSNTGELFF. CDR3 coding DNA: TGCAGCGGGACCGGGACTAGCGGCAATTCGAACACCGGGGAGCTGTTTTTT.

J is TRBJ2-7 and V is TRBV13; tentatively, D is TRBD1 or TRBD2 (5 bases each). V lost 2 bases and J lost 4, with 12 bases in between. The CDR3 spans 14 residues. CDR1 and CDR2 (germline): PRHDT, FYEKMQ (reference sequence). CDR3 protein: CASSLQGGYYEQYF. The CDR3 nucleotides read TGTGCCAGCAGCTTACAGGGCGGGTATTACGAGCAGTACTTC.

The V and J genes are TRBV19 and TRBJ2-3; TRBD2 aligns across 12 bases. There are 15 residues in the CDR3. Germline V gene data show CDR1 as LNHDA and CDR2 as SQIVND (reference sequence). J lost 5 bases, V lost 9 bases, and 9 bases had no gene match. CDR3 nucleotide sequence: TGTGCCAGCGATGCTAGCGGGAGGGCCAGAGATACGCAGTATTTT. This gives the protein CASDASGRARDTQYF.

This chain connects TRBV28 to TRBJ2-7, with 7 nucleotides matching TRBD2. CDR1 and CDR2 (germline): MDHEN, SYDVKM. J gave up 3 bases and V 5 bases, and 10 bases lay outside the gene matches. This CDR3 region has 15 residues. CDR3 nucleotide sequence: TGTGCCAGCAGTATAACAGCGGGAAAAAGCTACGAGCAGTACTTC. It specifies CASSITAGKSYEQYF.

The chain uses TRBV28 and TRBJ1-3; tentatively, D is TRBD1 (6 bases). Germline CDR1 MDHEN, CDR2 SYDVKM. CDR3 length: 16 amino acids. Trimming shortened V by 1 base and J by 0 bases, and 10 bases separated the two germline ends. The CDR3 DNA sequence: TGTGCCAGCAGTTTATTTGCGGACAGCTCTGGAAACACCATATATTTT. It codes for CASSLFADSSGNTIYF.